Following are 9 T cell receptor beta chains from one sample sequenced in a study of shared clonotypes between healthy human individuals (TCRdb year 2020). Libraries were made using the immunoSEQ multiplex PCR assay. TCRdb stores this immuneACCESS table with in-frame sequences only. Part of the clones is absent; in the studies checked, under half of the shortfall reflects unresolved V genes, and no reason is known for the rest. The sample table lists about 1.1 million clones, roughly 80% of them with a count of one. The top ten clones comprise 0.89% of the sample. Material: memory CD4+ T cells from PBMCs. Explained via the paper, the cell subset or site label denotes: CD45RA-negative fraction. The origin of the receptors is a man aged 18 to 35 in good health. Some clones in this sample may be carry-over from other donors' samples.

As to this clone: The junction and the germline gene differ at one end; a read error may be behind it. CDR3 in amino acids: CASSLDEGTGSHF. CDR3 DNA sequence: TGTGCCAGCAGCTTGGATGAAGGGACAGGGTCGCACTTC. V and J are TRBV5-4 and TRBJ2-7; 9 bases align to TRBD1. This CDR3 is 13 amino acids long. CDR1 and CDR2 from the germline V gene are SGHNT and YYREEE (reference sequence).

This clone was detected ten times or more. V gene TRBV13 combines with J gene TRBJ2-7; 10 nucleotides line up with TRBD1. With V trimmed by 4 bases and J by 0 bases, 18 bases remained unmatched. Germline CDR1 PRHDT, CDR2 FYEKMQ (reference sequence). The CDR3 is made up of 20 amino acids. The CDR3 DNA reads as TGTGCCAGCAGCTCCCTAACACCGGGACAGGGGCGATCAGCCTCCTACGAGCAGTACTTC. The encoded protein is CASSSLTPGQGRSASYEQYF.

The V call is TRBV5-4, the J call TRBJ2-3; TRBD2 agrees at 8 bases. V lost 1 base, J lost 4 bases, and 5 bases stayed unmatched. In germline, CDR1 is SGHNT, CDR2 YYREEE (reference sequence). The CDR3 length is 15 residues. The CDR3 DNA reads as TGTGCCAGCAGCTTGCCGGGAGCGGGGGCAGATACGCAGTATTTT. Its protein is CASSLPGAGADTQYF.

The V call is TRBV28, the J call TRBJ2-7, with 9 bases identical to TRBD2. CDR1 and CDR2 from the germline V gene are MDHEN and SYDVKM. Trimming removed 6 bases from V and 11 bases from J; junction bases left unmatched: 11. This CDR3 region has 13 residues. The CDR3 nucleotides are TGTGCCAGCAGGTTCTATAGCGGGAGCGTGGAGTACTTC. Translating it yields CASRFYSGSVEYF.

This chain links TRBV7-8 with TRBJ2-1, with TRBD2 matching 8 bases. The CDR3 is 17 residues long. J lost 4 bases, V lost 5 bases, and 13 bases had no gene match. Looked up from germline, CDR1 is SGHVS and CDR2 is FQNEAQ. CDR3: CASSPRPTTSGYNEQFF. CDR3 DNA sequence: TGTGCCAGCAGCCCTAGGCCCACTACTAGCGGATACAATGAGCAGTTCTTC.

The V and J genes are TRBV5-1 and TRBJ2-3; D not certain. Trimming cost V 2 bases and J 5 bases, with 6 bases left between them. The CDR3 sequence is 12 residues long. The germline V gene has CDR1 SGHRS and CDR2 YFSETQ. The CDR3 reads CASSFSRDTQYF. The CDR3 DNA reads as TGCGCCAGCAGCTTCTCAAGAGATACGCAGTATTTT.

This chain uses TRBV5-4 with TRBJ2-3, with D hard to call. Germline V gene data show CDR1 as SGHNT and CDR2 as YYREEE (reference sequence). V lost 4 bases and J 1 base, leaving 13 bases between the germline ends. This CDR3 spans 15 amino acids. In nucleotides, the CDR3 is TGTGCCAGCAGCCGAGACTCGGATCGCACAGATACGCAGTATTTT. Residues: CASSRDSDRTDTQYF.

The gene calls are TRBV7-2 and TRBJ1-1, with TRBD1 as a possible D gene (5 bases). V lost 3 bases to trimming and J lost 2 bases, with 10 bases between them. Looked up from germline, CDR1 is SGHTA and CDR2 is FQGNSA. This CDR3 contains 14 residues. CDR3 in DNA: TGTGCCAGCAGCTTCTACGGGGACAACACTGAAGCTTTCTTT. Amino acids: CASSFYGDNTEAFF.

The rearrangement uses TRBV28 and TRBJ2-7, with D perhaps assigned TRBD1 or TRBD2 (5 bases each). Germline V lookup: CDR1 MDHEN, CDR2 SYDVKM. CDR3 size: 16 residues. Trimming stripped 5 bases from V and 0 bases from J, with 17 bases between. The CDR3: CASSRTTRVPSYEQYF. The CDR3 bases are TGTGCCAGCAGTCGGACAACGCGGGTCCCCTCCTACGAGCAGTACTTC.